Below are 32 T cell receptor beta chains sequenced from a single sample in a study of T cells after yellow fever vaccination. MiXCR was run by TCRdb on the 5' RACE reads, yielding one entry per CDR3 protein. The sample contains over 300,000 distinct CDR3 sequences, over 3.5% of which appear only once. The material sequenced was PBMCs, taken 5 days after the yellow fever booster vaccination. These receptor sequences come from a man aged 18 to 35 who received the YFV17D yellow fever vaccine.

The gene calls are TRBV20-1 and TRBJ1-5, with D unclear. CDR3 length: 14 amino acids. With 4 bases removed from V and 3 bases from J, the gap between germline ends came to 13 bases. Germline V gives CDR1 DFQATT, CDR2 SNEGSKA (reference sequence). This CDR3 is CSAIPGTVNQPQHF. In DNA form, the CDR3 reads TGCAGTGCTATCCCGGGAACAGTCAATCAGCCCCAGCATTTT.

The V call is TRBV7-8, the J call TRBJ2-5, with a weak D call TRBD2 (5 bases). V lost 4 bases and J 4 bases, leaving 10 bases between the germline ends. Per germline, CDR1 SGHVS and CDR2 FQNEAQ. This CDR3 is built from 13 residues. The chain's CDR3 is CASSSPRGETQYF. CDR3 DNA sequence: TGTGCCAGCAGCTCGCCACGGGGAGAGACCCAGTACTTC.

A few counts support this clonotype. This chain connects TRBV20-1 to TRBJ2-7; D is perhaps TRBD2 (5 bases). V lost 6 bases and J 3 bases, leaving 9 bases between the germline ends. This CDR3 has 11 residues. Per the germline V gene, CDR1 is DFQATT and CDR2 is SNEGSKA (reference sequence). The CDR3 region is CSAGEGYEQYF. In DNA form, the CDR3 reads TGCAGTGCCGGAGAGGGCTACGAGCAGTACTTC.

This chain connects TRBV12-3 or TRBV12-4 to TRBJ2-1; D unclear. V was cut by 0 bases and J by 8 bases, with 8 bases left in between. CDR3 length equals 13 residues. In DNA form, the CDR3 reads TGTGCCAGCAGTTTAGCCCCAATGGATGAGCAGTTCTTC. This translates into CASSLAPMDEQFF.

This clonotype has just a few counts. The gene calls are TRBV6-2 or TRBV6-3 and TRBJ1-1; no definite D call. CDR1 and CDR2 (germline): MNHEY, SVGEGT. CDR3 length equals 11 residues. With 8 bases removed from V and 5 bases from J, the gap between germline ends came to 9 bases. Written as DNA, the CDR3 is TGTGCCAGCCGCACCCGTACTGAAGCTTTCTTT. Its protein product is CASRTRTEAFF.

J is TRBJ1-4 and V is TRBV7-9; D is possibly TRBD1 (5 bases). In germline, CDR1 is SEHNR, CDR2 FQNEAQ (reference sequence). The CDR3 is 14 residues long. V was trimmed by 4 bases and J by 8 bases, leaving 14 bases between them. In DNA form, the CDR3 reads TGTGCCAGCAGCTCGAGACCGGGGGGAGAAAAACTGTTTTTT. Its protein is CASSSRPGGEKLFF.

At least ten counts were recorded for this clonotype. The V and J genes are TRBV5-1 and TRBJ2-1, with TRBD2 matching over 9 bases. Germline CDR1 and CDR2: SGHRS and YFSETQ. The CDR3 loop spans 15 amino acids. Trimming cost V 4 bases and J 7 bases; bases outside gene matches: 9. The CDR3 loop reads CASSPRLAEKNEQFF. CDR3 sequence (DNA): TGCGCCAGCAGCCCCAGACTAGCGGAGAAGAATGAGCAGTTCTTC.

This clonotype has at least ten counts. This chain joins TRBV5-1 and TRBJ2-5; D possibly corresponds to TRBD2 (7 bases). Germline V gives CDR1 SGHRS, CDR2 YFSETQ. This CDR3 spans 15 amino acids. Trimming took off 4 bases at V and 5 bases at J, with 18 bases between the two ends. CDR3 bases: TGCGCCAGCAGCCCGGGGGCGGGGGACTGGGAGACCCAGTACTTC. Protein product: CASSPGAGDWETQYF.

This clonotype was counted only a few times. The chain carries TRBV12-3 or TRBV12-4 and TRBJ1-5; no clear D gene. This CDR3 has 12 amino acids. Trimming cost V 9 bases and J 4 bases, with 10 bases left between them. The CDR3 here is CASRDLNQPQHF. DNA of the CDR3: TGTGCCAGTAGAGATCTAAATCAGCCCCAGCATTTT.

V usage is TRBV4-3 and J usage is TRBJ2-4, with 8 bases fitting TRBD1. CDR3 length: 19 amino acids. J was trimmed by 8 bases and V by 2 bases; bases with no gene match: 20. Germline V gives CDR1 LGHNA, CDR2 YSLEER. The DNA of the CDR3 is TGCGCCAGCAGCCAATACGCCTCGGACAGGGCTCCTCAGGAGGACATTCAGTACTTC. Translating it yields CASSQYASDRAPQEDIQYF.

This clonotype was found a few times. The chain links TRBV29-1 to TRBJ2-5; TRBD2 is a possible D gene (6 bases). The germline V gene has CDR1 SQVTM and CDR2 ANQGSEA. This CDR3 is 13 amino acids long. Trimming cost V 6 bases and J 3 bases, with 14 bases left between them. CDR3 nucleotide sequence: TGCAGCGTCCGGACGGGACTTGAAGAGACCCAGTACTTC. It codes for CSVRTGLEETQYF.

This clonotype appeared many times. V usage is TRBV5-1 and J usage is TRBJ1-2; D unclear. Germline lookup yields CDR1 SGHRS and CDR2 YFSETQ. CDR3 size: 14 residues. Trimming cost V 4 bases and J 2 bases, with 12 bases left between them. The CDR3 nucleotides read TGCGCCAGCAGCCGGGAGGGCCTCAACTATGGCTACACCTTC. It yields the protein CASSREGLNYGYTF.

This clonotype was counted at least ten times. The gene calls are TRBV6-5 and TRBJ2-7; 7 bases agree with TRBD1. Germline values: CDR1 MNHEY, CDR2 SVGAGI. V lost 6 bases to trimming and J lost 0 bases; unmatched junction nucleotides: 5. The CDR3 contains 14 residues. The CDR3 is CASRSGQSSYEQYF. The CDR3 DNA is TGTGCCAGCAGGTCGGGACAGAGCTCCTACGAGCAGTACTTC.

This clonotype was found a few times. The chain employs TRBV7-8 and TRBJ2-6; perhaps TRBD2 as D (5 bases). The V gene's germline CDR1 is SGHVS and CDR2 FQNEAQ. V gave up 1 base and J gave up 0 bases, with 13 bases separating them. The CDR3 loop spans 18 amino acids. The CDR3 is CASSLGRVFFSGANVLTF. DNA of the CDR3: TGTGCCAGCAGCTTAGGGCGGGTCTTTTTCTCTGGGGCCAACGTCCTGACTTTC.

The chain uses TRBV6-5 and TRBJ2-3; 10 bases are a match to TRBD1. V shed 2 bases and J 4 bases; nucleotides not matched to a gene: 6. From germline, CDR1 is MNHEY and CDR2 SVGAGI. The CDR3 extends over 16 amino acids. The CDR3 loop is CASSYGGGTGADTQYF. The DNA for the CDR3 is TGTGCCAGCAGTTACGGGGGGGGGACAGGGGCAGATACGCAGTATTTT.

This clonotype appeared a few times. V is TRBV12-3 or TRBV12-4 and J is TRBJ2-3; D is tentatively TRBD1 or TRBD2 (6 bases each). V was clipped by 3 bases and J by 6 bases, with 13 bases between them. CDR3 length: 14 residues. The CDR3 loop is CASSFVGGRDTQYF. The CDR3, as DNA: TGTGCCAGCAGTTTTGTGGGGGGCAGGGATACGCAGTATTTT.

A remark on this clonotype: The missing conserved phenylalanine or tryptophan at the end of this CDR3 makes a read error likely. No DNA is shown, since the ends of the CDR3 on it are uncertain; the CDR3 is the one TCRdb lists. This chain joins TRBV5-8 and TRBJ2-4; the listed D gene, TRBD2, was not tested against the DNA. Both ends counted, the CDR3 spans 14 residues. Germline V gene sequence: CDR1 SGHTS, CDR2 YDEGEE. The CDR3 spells CASSPRLYRDVGPI.

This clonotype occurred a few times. The CDR3 loop reads CASSSYSSGGEQFF. CDR3 in DNA: TGTGCCAGCAGTTCATATTCTAGCGGGGGTGAGCAGTTCTTC. The genes are TRBV6-5 and TRBJ2-1, with TRBD2 matching over 10 bases. Germline CDR1 reads MNHEY; CDR2 reads SVGAGI. V lost 4 bases to trimming and J lost 9 bases; unmatched junction nucleotides: 6. This CDR3 comprises 14 residues.

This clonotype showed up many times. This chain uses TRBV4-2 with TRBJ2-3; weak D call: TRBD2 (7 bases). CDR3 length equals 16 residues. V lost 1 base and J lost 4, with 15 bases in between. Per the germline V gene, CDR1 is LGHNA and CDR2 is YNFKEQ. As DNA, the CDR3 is TGTGCCAGCAGCCAAGGGGAGGGGGGAGTAGCAGATACGCAGTATTTT. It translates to CASSQGEGGVADTQYF.

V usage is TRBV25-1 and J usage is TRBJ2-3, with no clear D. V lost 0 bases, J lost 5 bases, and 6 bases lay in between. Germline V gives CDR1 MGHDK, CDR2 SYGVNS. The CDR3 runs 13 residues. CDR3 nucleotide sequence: TGTGCCAGCAGTGAATATACGAAAGATACGCAGTATTTT. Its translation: CASSEYTKDTQYF. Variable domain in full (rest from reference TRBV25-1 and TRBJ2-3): EADIYQTPRYLVIGTGKKITLECSQTMGHDKMYWYQQDPGMELHLIHYSYGVNSTEKGDLSSESTVSRIRTEHFPLTLESARPSHTSQYLCASSEYTKDTQYFGPGTRLTVL.

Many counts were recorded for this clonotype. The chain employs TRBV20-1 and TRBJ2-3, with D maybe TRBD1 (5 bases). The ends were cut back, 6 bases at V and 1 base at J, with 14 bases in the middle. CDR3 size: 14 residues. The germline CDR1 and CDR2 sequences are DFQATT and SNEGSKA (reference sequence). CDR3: CSADLLQGTDTQYF. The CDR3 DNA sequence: TGCAGTGCCGATCTCCTACAGGGCACAGATACGCAGTATTTT.

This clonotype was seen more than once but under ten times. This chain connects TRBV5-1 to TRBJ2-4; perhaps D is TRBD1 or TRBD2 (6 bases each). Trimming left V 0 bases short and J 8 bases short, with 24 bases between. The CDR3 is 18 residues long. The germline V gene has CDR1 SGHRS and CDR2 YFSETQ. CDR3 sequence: CASSLAGGTSRLGDIQYF. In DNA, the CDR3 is TGCGCCAGCAGCTTGGCCGGAGGGACATCACGACTTGGGGACATTCAGTACTTC.

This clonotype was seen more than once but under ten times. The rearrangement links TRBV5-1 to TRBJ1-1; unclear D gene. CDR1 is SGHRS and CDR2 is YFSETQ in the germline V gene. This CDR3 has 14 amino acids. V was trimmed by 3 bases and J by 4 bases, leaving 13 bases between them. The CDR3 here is CASSSDPDTTEAFF. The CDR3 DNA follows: TGCGCCAGCAGCTCGGACCCCGACACCACTGAAGCTTTCTTT.

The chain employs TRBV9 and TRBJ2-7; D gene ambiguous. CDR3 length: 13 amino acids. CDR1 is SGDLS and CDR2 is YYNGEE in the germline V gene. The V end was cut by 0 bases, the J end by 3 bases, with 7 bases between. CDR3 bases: TGTGCCAGCAGCGTAGTGTCGGGCTACGAGCAGTACTTC. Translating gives CASSVVSGYEQYF.

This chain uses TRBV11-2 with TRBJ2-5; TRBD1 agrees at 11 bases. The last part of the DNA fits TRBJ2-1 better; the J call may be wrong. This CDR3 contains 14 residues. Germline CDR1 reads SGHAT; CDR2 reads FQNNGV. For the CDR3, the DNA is TGTGCCAGCAGCTCGGGACAGGGGGGTCAGACCCAGTTCTTC. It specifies CASSSGQGGQTQFF.

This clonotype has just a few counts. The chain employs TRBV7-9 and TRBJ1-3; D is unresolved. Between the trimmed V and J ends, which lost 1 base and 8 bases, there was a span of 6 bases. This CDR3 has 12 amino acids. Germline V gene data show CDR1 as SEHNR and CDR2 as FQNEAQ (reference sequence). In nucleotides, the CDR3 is TGTGCCAGCAGCTTAGATGGGTACACCATATATTTT. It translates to CASSLDGYTIYF.

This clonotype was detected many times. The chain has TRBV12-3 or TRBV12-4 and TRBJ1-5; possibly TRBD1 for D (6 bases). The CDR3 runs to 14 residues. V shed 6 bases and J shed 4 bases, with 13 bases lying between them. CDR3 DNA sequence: TGTGCCAGCAGCCAGACAGGCTCTAATCAGCCCCAGCATTTT. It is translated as CASSQTGSNQPQHF.

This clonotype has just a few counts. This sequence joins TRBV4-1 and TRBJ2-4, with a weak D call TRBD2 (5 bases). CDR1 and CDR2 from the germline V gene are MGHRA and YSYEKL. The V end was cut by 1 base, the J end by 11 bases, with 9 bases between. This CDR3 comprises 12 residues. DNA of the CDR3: TGCGCCAGCAGCCAAGTTCTCGGGGTTCAGTACTTC. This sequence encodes CASSQVLGVQYF.

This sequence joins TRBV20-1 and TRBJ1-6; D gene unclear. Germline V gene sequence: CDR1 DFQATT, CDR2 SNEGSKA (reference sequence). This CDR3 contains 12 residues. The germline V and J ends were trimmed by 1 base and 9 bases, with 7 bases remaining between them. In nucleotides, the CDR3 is TGCAGTGCTAGAGCGGAGGTTTCACCCCTCCACTTT. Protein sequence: CSARAEVSPLHF.

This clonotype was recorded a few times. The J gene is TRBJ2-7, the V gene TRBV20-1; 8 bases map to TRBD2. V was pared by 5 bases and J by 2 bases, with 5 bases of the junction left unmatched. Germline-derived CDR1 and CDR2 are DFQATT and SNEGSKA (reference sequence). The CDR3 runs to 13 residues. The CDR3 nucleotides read TGCAGTGCTGGGGCGGGAGGTCCCTACGAGCAGTACGTC. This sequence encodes CSAGAGGPYEQYV.

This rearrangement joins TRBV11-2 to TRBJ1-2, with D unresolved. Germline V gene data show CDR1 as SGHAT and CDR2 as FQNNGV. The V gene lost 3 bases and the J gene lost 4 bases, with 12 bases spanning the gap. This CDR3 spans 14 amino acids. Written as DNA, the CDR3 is TGTGCCAGCAGCTTTGAAGGGCGGACCTATGGCTACACCTTC. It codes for CASSFEGRTYGYTF.

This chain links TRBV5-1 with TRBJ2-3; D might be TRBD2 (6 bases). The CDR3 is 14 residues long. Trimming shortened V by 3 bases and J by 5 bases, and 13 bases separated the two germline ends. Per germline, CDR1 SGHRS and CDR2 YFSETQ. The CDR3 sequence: CASSSGGPQDTQYF. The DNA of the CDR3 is TGCGCCAGCAGCTCCGGGGGTCCCCAAGATACGCAGTATTTT. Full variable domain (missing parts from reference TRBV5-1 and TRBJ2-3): KAGVTQTPRYLIKTRGQQVTLSCSPISGHRSVSWYQQTPGQGLQFLFEYFSETQRNKGNFPGRFSGRQFSNSRSEMNVSTLELGDSALYLCASSSGGPQDTQYFGPGTRLTVL.